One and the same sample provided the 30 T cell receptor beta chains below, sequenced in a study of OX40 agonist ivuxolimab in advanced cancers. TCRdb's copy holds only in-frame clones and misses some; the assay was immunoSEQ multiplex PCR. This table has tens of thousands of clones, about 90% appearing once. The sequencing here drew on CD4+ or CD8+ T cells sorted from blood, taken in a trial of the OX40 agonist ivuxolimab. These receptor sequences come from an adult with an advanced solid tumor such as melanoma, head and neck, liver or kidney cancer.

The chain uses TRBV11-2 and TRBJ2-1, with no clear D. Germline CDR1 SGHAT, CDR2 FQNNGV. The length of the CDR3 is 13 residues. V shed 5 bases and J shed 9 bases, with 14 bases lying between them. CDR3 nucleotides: TGTGCCAGCAGCCTCTACGTTATATCTGAGCAGTTCTTC. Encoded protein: CASSLYVISEQFF.

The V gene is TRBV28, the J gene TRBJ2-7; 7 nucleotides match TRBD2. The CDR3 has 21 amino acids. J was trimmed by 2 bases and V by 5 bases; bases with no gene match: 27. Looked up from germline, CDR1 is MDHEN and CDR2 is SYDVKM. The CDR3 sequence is CASSLGLFGLSIGRGTYEQYF. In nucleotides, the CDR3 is TGTGCCAGCAGTCTAGGACTTTTTGGGCTTAGTATAGGGCGGGGGACCTACGAGCAGTACTTC. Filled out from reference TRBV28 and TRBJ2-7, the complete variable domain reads DVKVTQSSRYLVKRTGEKVFLECVQDMDHENMFWYRQDPGLGLRLIYFSYDVKMKEKGDIPEGYSVSREKKERFSLILESASTNQTSMYLCASSLGLFGLSIGRGTYEQYFGPGTRLTVT.

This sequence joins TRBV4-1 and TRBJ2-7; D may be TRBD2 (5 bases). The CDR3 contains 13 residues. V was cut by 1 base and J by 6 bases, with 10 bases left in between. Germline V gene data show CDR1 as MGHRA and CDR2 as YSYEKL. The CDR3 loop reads CASSQGVEGEQYF. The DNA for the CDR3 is TGCGCCAGCAGCCAAGGCGTTGAGGGCGAGCAGTACTTC.

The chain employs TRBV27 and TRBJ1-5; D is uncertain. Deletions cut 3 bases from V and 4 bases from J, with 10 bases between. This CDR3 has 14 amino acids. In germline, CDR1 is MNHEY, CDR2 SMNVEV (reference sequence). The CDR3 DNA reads TGTGCCAGCAGTTTGGGCGGGGAGAATCAGCCCCAGCATTTT. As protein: CASSLGGENQPQHF.

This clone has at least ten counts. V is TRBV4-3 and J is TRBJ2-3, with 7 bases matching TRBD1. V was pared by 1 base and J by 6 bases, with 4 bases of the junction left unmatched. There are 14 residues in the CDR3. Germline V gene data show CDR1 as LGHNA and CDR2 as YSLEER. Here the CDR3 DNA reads TGCGCCAGCAGCCAAGTCTCGACAGGGGATACGCAGTATTTT. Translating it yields CASSQVSTGDTQYF.

CDR3 DNA: TGTGCCAGCAGCTCACCCGGGACAGGATCCCACGAGCAGTACTTC. Translated, it gives CASSSPGTGSHEQYF. This chain uses TRBV11-2 with TRBJ2-7; 8 bases are a match to TRBD1. V dropped 4 bases and J dropped 5; count of bases not matched to a gene: 10. In germline, CDR1 is SGHAT, CDR2 FQNNGV. This CDR3 region has 15 residues.

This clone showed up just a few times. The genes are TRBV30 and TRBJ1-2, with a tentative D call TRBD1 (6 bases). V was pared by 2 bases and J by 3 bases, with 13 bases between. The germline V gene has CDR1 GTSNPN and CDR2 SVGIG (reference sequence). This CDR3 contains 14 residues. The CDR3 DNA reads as TGTGCCTGGAGTACCACAGGGCCTTACTATGGCTACACCTTC. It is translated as CAWSTTGPYYGYTF.

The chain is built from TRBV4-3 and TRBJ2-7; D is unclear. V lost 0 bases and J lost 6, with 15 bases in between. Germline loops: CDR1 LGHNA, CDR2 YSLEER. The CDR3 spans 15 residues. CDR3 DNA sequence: TGCGCCAGCAGCCAAGATCCCAGCCTCCTCTTCGAGCAGTACTTC. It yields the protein CASSQDPSLLFEQYF.

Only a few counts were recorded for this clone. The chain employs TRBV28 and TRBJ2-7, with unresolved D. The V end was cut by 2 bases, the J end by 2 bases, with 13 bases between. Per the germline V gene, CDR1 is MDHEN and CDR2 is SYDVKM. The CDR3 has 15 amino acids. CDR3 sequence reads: CASSLRVGIAYEQYF. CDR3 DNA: TGTGCCAGCAGTTTACGGGTAGGGATCGCCTACGAGCAGTACTTC.

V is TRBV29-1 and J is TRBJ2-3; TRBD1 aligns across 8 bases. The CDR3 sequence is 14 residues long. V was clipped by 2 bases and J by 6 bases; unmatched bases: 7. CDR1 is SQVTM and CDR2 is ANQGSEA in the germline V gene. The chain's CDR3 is CSVEIGQGEDTQYF. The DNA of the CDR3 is TGCAGCGTTGAAATCGGACAGGGTGAGGATACGCAGTATTTT.

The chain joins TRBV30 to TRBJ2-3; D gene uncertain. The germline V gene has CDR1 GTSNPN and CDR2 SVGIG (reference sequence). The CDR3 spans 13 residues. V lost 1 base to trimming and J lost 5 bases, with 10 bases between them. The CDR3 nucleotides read TGTGCCTGGAGTGCGATAATAGTAGATACGCAGTATTTT. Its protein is CAWSAIIVDTQYF. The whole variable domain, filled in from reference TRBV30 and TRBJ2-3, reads SQTIHQWPATLVQPVGSPLSLECTVEGTSNPNLYWYRQAAGRGLQLLFYSVGIGQISSEVPQNLSASRPQDRQFILSSKKLLLSDSGFYLCAWSAIIVDTQYFGPGTRLTVL.

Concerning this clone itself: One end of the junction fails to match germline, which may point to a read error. CDR3 sequence: CASSPGVAGVWSGELLF. The CDR3, as DNA: TGTGCCAGCAGTCCCGGAGTAGCGGGAGTCTGGTCGGGGGAGCTGCTTTTT. The gene calls are TRBV27 and TRBJ2-2; 9 bases are shared with TRBD2. Germline CDR1 is MNHEY and CDR2 is SMNVEV (reference sequence). CDR3 length: 17 residues.

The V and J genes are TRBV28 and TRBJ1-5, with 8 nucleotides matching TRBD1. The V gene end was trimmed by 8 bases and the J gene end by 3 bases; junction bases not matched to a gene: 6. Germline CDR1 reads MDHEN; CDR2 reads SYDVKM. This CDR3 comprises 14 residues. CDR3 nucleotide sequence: TGTGCCAGCGACAGGGGAAGCGACAATCAGCCCCAGCATTTT. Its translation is CASDRGSDNQPQHF.

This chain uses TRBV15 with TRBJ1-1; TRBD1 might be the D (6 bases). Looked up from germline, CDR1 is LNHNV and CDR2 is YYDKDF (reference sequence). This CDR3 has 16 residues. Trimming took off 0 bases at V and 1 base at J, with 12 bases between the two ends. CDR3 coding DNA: TGTGCCACCAGCAGAGATCTGCCGGGACAGAACACTGAAGCTTTCTTT. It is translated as CATSRDLPGQNTEAFF.

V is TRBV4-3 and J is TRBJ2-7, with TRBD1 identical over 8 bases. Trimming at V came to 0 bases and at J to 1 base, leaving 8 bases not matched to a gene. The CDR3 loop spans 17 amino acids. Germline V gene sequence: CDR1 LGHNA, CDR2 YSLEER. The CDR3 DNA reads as TGCGCCAGCAGCCAAGATAGATCGGGACAGGAGTCCTACGAGCAGTACTTC. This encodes CASSQDRSGQESYEQYF.

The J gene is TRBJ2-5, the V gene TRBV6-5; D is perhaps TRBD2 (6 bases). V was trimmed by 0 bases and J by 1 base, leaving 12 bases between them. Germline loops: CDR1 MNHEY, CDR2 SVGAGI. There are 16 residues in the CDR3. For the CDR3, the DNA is TGTGCCAGCAGTTACTCGGAGGGAGAGGGCCAAGAGACCCAGTACTTC. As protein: CASSYSEGEGQETQYF.

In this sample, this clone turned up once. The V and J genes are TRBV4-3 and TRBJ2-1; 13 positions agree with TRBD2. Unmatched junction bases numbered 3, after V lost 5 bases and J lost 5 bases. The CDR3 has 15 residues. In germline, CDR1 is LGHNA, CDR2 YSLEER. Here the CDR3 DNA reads TGCGCCAGCAGCTCCGGGACTAGCGGGAACAATGAGCAGTTCTTC. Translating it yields CASSSGTSGNNEQFF.

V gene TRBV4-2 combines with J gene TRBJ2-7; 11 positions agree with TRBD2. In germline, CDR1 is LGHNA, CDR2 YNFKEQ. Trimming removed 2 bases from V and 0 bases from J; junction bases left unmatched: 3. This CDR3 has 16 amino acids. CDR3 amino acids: CASSQMTSGDSYEQYF. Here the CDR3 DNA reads TGTGCCAGCAGCCAAATGACTAGCGGGGACTCCTACGAGCAGTACTTC.

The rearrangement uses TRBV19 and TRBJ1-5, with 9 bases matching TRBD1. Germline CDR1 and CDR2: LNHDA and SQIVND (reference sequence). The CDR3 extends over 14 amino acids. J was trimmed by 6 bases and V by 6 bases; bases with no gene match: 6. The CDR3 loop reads CASSTAGQGQPQHF. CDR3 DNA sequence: TGTGCCAGTAGCACCGCGGGACAGGGTCAGCCCCAGCATTTT.

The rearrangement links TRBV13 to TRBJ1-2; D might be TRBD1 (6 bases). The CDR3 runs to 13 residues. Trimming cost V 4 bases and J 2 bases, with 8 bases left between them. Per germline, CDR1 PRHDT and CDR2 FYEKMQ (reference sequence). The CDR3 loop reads CASSWTDNYGYTF. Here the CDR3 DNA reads TGTGCCAGCAGCTGGACAGACAACTATGGCTACACCTTC.

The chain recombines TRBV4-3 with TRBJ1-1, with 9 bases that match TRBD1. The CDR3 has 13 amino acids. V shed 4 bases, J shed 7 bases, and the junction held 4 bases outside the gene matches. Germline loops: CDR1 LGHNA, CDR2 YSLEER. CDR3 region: CASSPGQGFEAFF. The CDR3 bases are TGCGCCAGCAGCCCGGGACAGGGCTTTGAAGCTTTCTTT.

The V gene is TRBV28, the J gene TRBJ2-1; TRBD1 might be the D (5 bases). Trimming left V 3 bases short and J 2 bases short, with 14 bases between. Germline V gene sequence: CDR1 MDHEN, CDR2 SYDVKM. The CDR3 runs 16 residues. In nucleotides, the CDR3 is TGTGCCAGCAGTTTCGGGTTTGCGGACACCTACAATGAGCAGTTCTTC. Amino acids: CASSFGFADTYNEQFF.

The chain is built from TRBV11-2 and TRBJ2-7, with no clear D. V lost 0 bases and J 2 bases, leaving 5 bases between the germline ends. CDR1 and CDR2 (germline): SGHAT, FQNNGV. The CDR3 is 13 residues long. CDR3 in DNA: TGTGCCAGCAGCTTAGAACTACCCTACGAGCAGTACTTC. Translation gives CASSLELPYEQYF. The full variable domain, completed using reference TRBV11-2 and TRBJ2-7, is EAGVAQSPRYKIIEKRQSVAFWCNPISGHATLYWYQQILGQGPKLLIQFQNNGVVDDSQLPKDRFSAERLKGVDSTLKIQPAKLEDSAVYLCASSLELPYEQYFGPGTRLTVT.

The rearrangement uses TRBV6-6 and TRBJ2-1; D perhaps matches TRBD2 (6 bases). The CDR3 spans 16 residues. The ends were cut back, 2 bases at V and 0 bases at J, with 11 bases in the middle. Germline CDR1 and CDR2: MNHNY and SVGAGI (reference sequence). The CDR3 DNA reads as TGTGCCAGCAGTTACGGGGACTGGAGCTCCTACAATGAGCAGTTCTTC. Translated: CASSYGDWSSYNEQFF.

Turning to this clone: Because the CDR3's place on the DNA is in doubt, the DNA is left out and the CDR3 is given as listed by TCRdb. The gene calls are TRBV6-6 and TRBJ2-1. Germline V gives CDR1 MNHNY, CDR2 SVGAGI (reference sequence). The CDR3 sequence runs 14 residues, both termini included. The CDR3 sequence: CASSSSGRYNEQFF.

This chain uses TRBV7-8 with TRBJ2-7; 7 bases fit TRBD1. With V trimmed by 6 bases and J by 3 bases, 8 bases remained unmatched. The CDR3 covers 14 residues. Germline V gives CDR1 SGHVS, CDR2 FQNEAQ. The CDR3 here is CASSVDREIYEQYF. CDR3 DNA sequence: TGTGCCAGCAGTGTTGACAGGGAAATCTACGAGCAGTACTTC. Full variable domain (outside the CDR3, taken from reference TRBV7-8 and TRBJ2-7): GAGVSQSPRYKVAKRGQDVALRCDPISGHVSLFWYQQALGQGPEFLTYFQNEAQLDKSGLPSDRFFAERPEGSVSTLKIQRTQQEDSAVYLCASSVDREIYEQYFGPGTRLTVT.

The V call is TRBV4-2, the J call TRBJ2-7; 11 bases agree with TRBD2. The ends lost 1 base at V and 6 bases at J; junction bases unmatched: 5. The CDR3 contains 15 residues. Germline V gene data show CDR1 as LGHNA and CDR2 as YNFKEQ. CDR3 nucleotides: TGTGCCAGCAGCCAAGGGACTAGCGGGTCTACCGAGCAGTACTTC. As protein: CASSQGTSGSTEQYF.

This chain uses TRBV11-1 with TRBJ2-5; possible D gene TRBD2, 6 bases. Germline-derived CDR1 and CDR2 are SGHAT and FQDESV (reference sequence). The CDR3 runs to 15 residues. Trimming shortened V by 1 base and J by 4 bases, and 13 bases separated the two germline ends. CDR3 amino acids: CASSLGAGLAETQYF. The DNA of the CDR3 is TGTGCCAGCAGCTTAGGAGCGGGCCTTGCAGAGACCCAGTACTTC.

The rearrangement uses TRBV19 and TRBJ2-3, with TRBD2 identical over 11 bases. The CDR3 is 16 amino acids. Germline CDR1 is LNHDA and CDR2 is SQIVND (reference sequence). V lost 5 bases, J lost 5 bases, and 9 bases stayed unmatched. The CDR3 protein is CASSVSSGRGEDTQYF. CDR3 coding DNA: TGTGCCAGTAGTGTTAGTAGCGGGAGGGGAGAAGATACGCAGTATTTT.

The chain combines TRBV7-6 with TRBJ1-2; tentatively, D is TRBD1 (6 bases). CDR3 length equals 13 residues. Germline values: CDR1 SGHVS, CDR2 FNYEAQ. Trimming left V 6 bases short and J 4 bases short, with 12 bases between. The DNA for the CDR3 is TGTGCCAGCAGGTCAGGGGCTGGCTATGGCTACACCTTC. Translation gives CASRSGAGYGYTF.